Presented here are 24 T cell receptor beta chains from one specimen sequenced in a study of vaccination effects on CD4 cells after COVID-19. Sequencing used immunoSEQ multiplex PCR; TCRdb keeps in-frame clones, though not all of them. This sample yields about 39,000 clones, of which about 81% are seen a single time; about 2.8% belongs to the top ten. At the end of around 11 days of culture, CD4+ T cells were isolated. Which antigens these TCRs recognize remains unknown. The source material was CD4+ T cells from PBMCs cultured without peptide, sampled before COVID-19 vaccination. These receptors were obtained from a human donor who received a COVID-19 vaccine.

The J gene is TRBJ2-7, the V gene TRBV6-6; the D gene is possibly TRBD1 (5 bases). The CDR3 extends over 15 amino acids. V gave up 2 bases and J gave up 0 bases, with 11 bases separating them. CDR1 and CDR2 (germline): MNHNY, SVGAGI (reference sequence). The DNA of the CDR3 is TGTGCCAGCAGTTACCAGGGATGGAGCTCCTACGAGCAGTACGTC. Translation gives CASSYQGWSSYEQYV.

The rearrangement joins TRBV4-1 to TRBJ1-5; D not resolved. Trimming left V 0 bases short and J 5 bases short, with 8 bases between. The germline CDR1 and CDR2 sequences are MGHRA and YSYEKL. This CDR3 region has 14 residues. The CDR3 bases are TGCGCCAGCAGCCAAGAGAGGCCGGATCAGCCCCAGCATTTT. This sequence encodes CASSQERPDQPQHF.

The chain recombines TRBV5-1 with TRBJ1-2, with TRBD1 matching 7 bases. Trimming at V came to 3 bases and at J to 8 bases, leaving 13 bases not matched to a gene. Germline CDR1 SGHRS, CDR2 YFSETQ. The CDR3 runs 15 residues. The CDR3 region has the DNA TGCGCCAGCAGCTGGGCAGACAGGGTAATGGAGGGCTACACCTTC. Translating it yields CASSWADRVMEGYTF.

CDR3 in amino acids: CASPSSGRVGGETQYF. The DNA for the CDR3 is TGTGCCAGCCCCTCCAGTGGGAGGGTAGGTGGAGAGACCCAGTACTTC. The chain combines TRBV5-6 with TRBJ2-5; 7 positions match TRBD2. With 7 bases clipped from V and 4 bases from J, the junction kept 16 bases outside the gene matches. The CDR3 has 16 amino acids. CDR1 and CDR2 (germline): SGHDT, YYEEEE.

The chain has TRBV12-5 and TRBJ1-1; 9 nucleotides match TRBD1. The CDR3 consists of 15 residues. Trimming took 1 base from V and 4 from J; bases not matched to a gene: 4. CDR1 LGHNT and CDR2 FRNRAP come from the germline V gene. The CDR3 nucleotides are TGTGCTAGTGGTTTGGCAGGACAGGGGATCACTGAAGCTTTCTTT. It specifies CASGLAGQGITEAFF.

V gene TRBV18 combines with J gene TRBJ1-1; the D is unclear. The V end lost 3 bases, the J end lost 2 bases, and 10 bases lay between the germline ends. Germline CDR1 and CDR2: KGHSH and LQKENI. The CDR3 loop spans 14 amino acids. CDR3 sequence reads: CASSPMDVNTEAFF. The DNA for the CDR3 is TGTGCCAGCTCACCGATGGACGTCAACACTGAAGCTTTCTTT.

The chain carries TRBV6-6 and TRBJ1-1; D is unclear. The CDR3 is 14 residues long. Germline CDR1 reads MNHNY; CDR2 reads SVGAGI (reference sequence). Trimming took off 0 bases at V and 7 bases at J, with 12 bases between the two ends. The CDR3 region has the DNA TGTGCCAGCAGTTACTCGCATACAGCCCTTGAAGCTTTCTTT. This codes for CASSYSHTALEAFF.

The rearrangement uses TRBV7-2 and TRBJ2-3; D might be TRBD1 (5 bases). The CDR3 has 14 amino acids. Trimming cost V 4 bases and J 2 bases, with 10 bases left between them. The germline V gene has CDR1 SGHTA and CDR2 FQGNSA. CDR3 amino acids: CASSSSGYTDTQYF. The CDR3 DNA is TGTGCCAGCAGCTCCTCAGGGTACACAGATACGCAGTATTTT.

In nucleotides, the CDR3 is TGTGCCAGCAGCTTGGGTTGGAGCTACGAGCAGTACGTC. It is translated as CASSLGWSYEQYV. The genes are TRBV5-5 and TRBJ2-7; D unresolved. The length of the CDR3 is 13 residues. The V and J ends lost 0 bases and 3 bases respectively, with 7 bases between them. The germline V gene encodes CDR1 SGHKS and CDR2 YYEKEE (reference sequence).

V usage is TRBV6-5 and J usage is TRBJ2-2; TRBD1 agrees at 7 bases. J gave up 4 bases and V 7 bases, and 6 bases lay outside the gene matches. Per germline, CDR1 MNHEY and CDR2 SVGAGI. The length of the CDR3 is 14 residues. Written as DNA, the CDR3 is TGTGCCAGCATTATTGGACAGGCCACCGGGGAGCTGTTTTTT. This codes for CASIIGQATGELFF.

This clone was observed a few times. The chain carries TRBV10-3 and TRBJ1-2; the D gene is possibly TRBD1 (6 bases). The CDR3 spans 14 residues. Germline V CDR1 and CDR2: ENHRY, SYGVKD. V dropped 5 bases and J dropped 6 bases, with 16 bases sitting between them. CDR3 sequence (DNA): TGTGCCATCAGTATGAGGGCAGGGGAACATGGCTACACCTTC. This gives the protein CAISMRAGEHGYTF.

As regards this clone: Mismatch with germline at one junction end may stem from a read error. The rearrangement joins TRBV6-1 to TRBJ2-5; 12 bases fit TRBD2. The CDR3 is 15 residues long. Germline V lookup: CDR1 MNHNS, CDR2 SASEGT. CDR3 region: CASTERLAGVETQYF. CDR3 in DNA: TGTGCCAGCACTGAAAGACTAGCGGGGGTGGAGACCCAGTACTTC.

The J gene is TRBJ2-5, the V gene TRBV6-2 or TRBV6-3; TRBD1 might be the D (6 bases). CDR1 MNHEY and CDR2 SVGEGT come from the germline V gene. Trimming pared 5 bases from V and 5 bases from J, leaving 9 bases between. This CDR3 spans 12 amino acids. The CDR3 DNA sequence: TGTGCCAGCAGTACAGGGTGGGAGACCCAGTACTTC. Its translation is CASSTGWETQYF.

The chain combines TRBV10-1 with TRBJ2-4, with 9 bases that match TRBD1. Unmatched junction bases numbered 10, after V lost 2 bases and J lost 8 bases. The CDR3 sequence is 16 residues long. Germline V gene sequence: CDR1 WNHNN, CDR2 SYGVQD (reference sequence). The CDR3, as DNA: TGCGCCAGCAGTGAGCGGTCCGGGACAGGGTTAGACATTCAGTACTTC. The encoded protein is CASSERSGTGLDIQYF.

CDR3 in amino acids: CASSEEPAGRPYGYTF. The CDR3 coding sequence is TGTGCCAGCAGTGAGGAGCCGGCAGGAAGGCCGTATGGCTACACCTTC. The rearrangement links TRBV6-1 to TRBJ1-2; no clear D. Trimming removed 3 bases from V and 5 bases from J, with 19 bases in between. Germline CDR1 MNHNS, CDR2 SASEGT. CDR3 length: 16 amino acids.

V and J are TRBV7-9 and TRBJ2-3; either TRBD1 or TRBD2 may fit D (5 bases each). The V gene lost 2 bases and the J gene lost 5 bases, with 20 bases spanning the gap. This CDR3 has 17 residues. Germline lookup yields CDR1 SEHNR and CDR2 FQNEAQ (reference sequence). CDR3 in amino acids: CASSLRGSGRVGDTQYF. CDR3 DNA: TGTGCCAGCAGCTTAAGAGGAAGCGGCAGGGTGGGAGATACGCAGTATTTT.

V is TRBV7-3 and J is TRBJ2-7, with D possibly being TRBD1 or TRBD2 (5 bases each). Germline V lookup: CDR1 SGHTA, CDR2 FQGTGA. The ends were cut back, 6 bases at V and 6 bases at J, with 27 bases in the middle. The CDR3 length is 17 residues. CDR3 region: CASSLLTSGTDSGEQYV. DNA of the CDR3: TGTGCCAGCAGTCTCCTAACTTCCGGGACGGACTCAGGCGAGCAGTACGTC.

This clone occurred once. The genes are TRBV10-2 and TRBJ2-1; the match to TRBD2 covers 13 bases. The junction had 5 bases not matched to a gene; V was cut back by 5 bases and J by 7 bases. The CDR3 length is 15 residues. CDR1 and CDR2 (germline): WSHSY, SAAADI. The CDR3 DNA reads TGCGCCAGCAGTTCACTAGCGGGGGGGCAAAATGAGCAGTTCTTC. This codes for CASSSLAGGQNEQFF.

The CDR3 DNA reads as TGTGCCAGCAGCGTAGCCCCCCTCGAGGAAGTTGGCACCGGGGAGCTGTTTTTT. Translating gives CASSVAPLEEVGTGELFF. The genes are TRBV9 and TRBJ2-2; D is unresolved. The germline V gene encodes CDR1 SGDLS and CDR2 YYNGEE. Between the trimmed V and J ends, which lost 0 bases and 4 bases, there was a span of 19 bases. This CDR3 is 18 amino acids long.

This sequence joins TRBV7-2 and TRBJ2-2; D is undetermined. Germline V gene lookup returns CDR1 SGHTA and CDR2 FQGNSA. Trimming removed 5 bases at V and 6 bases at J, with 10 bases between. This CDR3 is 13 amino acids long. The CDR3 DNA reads TGTGCCAGCAGCCGTGGGGTTCCCGGGGAGCTGTTTTTT. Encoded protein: CASSRGVPGELFF.

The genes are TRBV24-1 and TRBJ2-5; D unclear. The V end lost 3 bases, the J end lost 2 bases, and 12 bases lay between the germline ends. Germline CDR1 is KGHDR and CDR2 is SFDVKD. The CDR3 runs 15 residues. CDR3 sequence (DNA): TGTGCCACCAGTGATCCCCAGGAATTACAAGAGACCCAGTACTTC. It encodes CATSDPQELQETQYF.

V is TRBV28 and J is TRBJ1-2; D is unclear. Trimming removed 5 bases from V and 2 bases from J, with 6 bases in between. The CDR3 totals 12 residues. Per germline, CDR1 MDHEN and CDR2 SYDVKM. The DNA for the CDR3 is TGTGCCAGCAGTCGCATAAACTATGGCTACACCTTC. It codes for CASSRINYGYTF.

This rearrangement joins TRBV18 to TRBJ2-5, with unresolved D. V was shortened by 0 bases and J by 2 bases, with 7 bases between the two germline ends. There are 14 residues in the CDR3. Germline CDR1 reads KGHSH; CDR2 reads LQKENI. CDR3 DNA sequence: TGTGCCAGCTCACCACCGCTAGGGCAAGAGACCCAGTACTTC. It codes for CASSPPLGQETQYF.

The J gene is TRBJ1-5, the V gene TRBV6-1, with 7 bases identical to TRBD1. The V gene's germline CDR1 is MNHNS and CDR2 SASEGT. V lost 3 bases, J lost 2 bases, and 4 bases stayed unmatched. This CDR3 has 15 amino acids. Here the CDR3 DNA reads TGTGCCAGCAGTGAGAGGGGGCTGGGCAATCAGCCCCAGCATTTT. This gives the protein CASSERGLGNQPQHF.